This TCR beta chain was observed in a study of blood T cell repertoires in COVID-19. Data came from immunoSEQ multiplex PCR; TCRdb stores just in-frame clones and leaves some out. In the table there are some 80,000 clones, around 87% of which are singletons. This clone was counted once. The CDR3 totals 13 residues. CDR1 and CDR2 (germline): MNHEY, SVGAGI. Trimming left V 4 bases short and J 1 base short, with 7 bases between. Material: peripheral blood. This chain uses TRBV6-5 with TRBJ2-5; D not certain. The receptor comes from a woman between 50 and 59 years old with active or convalescent COVID-19. The CDR3 DNA follows: TGTGCCAGCAGTTCCCAGGTCCAAGAGACCCAGTACTTC. It is translated as CASSSQVQETQYF.